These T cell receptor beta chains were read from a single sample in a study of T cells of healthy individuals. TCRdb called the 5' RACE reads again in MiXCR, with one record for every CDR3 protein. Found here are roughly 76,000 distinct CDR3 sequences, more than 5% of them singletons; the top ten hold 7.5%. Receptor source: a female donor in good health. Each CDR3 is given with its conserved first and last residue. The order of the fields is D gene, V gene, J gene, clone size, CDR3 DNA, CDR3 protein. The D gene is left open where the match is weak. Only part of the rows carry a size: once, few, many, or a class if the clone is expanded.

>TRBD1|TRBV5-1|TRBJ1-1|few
TGCGCCAGCAGCGGGGGACAGACTATGAACACTGAAGCTTTCTTT
CASSGGQTMNTEAFF
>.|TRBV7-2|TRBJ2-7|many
TGTGCCAGCAGCTTAGTAGGGGGGACGGGGGGTGAGCAGTACTTC
CASSLVGGTGGEQYF
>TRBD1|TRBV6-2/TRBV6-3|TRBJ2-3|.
TGTGCCAGCGAAGTCGACAGGGATTCTAGCACAGATACGCAGTATTTT
CASEVDRDSSTDTQYF
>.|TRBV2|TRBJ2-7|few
TGTGCCAGCAGTGAAGTGCCCGGCAATACCTACGAGCAGTACTTC
CASSEVPGNTYEQYF
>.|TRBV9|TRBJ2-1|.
TGTGCCAGCGGCATAAATTCCGGACTACCGGGGACGGATGAGCAGTTCTTC
CASGINSGLPGTDEQFF
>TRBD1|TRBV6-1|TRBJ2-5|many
TGTGCCAGCAGTGTAGGGGGCGGCGAAGAGACCCAGTACTTC
CASSVGGGEETQYF
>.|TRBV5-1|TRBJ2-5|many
TGCGCCAGCAGCCTAGGGCAACTACAAGAGACCCAGTACTTC
CASSLGQLQETQYF
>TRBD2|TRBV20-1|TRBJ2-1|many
TGCAGTGCTACACAACTAGCGGGGATTTACAATGAGCAGTTCTTC
CSATQLAGIYNEQFF
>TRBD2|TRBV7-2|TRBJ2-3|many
TGTGCCAGCAGCTTCCAAGCGGGAGAGGGCACAGATACGCAGTATTTT
CASSFQAGEGTDTQYF
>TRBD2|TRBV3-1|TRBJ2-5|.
TGTGCCAGCAGCTTTCCGGGACTAGCGGGAGATGAGACCCAGTACTTC
CASSFPGLAGDETQYF
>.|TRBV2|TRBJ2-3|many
TGTGCCAGCAGTGACCACACAGATACGCAGTATTTT
CASSDHTDTQYF
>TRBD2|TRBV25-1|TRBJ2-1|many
TGTGCCACCGAACTAGCGGGAGGGGACAATGAGCAGTTCTTC
CATELAGGDNEQFF
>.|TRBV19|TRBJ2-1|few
TGTGCCAGTAGTATCCGGGATGAGCAGTTCTTC
CASSIRDEQFF
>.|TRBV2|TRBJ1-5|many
TGTGCCAGCAACCTACAGAAATATAGCAATCAGCCCCAGCATTTT
CASNLQKYSNQPQHF
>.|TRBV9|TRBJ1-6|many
TGTGCCAGCAGCGAAGGACGCGGGGGTAATTCACCCCTCCACTTT
CASSEGRGGNSPLHF
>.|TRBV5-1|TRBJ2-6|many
TGCGCCAGCCAAACTGCGTCGGGGGCCAACGTCCTGACTTTC
CASQTASGANVLTF
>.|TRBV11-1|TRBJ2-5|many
TGTGCCAGCAGTTTGAGGAGTGATGAGACCCAGTACTTC
CASSLRSDETQYF
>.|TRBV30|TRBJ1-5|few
TGTGCCTGGAGTGTGGGGGGACAGCCCCAGCATTTT
CAWSVGGQPQHF
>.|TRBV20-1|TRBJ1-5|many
TGCAGTGCTAGAGATGGGGTGAGGCCCCAGCATTTT
CSARDGVRPQHF
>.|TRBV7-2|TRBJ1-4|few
TGTGCCAGCAGCTTCGACAGGTGGAATGAAAAACTGTTTTTT
CASSFDRWNEKLFF
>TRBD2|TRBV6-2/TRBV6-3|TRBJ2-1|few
TGTGCCAGCAGTTCGCTGAGCCGACTAGCGGGATCTGAGCAGTTCTTC
CASSSLSRLAGSEQFF
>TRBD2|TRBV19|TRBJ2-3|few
TGTGCCAGTAGTAGGACTAGCGGGGGTATCACAGATACGCAGTATTTT
CASSRTSGGITDTQYF
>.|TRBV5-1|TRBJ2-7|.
TGCGCCAGCAGCTTGGAAGGCAGGGTCTCCGAGCAGTACTTC
CASSLEGRVSEQYF
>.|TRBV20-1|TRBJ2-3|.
TGCAGTGCTAGACAAGACAGTATACGCACAGATACGCAGTATTTT
CSARQDSIRTDTQYF
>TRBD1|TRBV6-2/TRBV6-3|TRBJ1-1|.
TGTCGAAGCAGGGCAGGGGGCACGAACACTGAAGCTTTCTTT
CRSRAGGTNTEAFF
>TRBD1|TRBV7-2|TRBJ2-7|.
TGTGCCAGCAGCTTAGGATACAGGGGTTCCTACGAGCAGTACTTC
CASSLGYRGSYEQYF
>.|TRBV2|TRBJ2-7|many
TGTGCCAGCGGAAAGACAGATAGGGTTCCGTACTTC
CASGKTDRVPYF
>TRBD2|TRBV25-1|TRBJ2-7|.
TGTGCCAGCAGTGACCCCAACTCGAAGCGGGAGGCCTACGAGCAGTACTTC
CASSDPNSKREAYEQYF
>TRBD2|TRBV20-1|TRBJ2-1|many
TGCAGTGCTAGAGATGCGCTAGCGGGAGGGTATGAGCAGTTCTTC
CSARDALAGGYEQFF
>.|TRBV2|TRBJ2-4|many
TGTGCCAGCAGTACCCCCCGTCTAGCCAAAAACATTCAGTACTTC
CASSTPRLAKNIQYF
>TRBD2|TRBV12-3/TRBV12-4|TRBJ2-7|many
TGTGCCAGCAGCCGTAGCGGGAGTGGTGAGCAGTACTTC
CASSRSGSGEQYF
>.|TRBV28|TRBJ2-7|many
TGTGCCAGCAGTTTACGGACAGTCCGGGCGCTGCAGTACTTC
CASSLRTVRALQYF
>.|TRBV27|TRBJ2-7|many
TGTGCCACCCACGACTTACGTGAAGCCTACGAGCAGTACTTC
CATHDLREAYEQYF
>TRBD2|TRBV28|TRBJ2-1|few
TGTGCCAGCAAAACCGGGACTAGCGGGAGTATTGAGCAGTTCTTC
CASKTGTSGSIEQFF
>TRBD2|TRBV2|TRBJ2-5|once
TGTGCCAGCAGTGGACTAGCGGGGTACCAAGAGACCCAGTACTTC
CASSGLAGYQETQYF
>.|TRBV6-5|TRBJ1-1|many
TGTGCCAGCAGTTACTCGACGGTCTTCAGCTTACTGGACACTGAAGCTTTCTTT
CASSYSTVFSLLDTEAFF
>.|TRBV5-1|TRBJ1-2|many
TGCGCCAGCAGCTTGAGTTCAGGGGTTTCCTATGGCTACACCTTC
CASSLSSGVSYGYTF
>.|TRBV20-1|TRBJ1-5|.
TGCAGTGCACGGGACAGCAATCAGCCCCAGCATTTT
CSARDSNQPQHF
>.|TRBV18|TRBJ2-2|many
TGTGCCAGCTCACTGACGTTCGGGGAGCTGTTTTTT
CASSLTFGELFF
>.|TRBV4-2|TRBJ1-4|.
TGTGCCAGCAGCCAAGTAGGGGCCGCAACTAATGAAAAACTGTTTTTT
CASSQVGAATNEKLFF
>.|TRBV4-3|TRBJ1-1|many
TGCGCCAGCAGCCAATCGTCGGGCCTCCGATCCTTT
CASSQSSGLRSF
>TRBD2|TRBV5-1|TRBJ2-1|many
TGCGCCAGCAGTTACGGACTAGCGATCGACAATGAGCAGTTCTTC
CASSYGLAIDNEQFF
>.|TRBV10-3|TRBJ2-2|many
TGTGCCGCCGCGACGACAGAGAACACCGGGGAGCTGTTTTTT
CAAATTENTGELFF
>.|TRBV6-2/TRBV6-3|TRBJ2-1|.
TGTGCCAGCCTGAGCGGCCACCCAGAGGATGAGCAGTTCTTC
CASLSGHPEDEQFF
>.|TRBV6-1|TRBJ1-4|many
TGTGCCAGCAAGAGGATATTCGAAAAGGGGAAGACTAATGAAAAACTGTTTTTT
CASKRIFEKGKTNEKLFF
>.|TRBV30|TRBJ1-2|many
TGTGCCTGGAATGCGGTTCCCGTTGGCTACACCTTC
CAWNAVPVGYTF
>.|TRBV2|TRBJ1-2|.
TGTGCCAGCAGTGAAGGGGGAAGGATGTCGAACAGCTACACCTTC
CASSEGGRMSNSYTF